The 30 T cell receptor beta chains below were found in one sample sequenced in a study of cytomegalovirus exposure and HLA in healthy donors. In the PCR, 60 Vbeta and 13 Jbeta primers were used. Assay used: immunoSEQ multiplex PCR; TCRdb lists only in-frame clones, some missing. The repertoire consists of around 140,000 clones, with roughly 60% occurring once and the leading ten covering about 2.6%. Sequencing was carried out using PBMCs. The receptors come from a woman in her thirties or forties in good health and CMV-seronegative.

CDR3 in DNA: TGTGCCAGCAGCCAAGATTTCGGGCGGGGACAAGAGACCCAGTACTTC. Translation: CASSQDFGRGQETQYF. The rearrangement uses TRBV4-2 and TRBJ2-5, with D maybe TRBD2 (6 bases). V lost 0 bases and J 2 bases, leaving 13 bases between the germline ends. The CDR3 spans 16 residues. The V gene's germline CDR1 is LGHNA and CDR2 YNFKEQ.

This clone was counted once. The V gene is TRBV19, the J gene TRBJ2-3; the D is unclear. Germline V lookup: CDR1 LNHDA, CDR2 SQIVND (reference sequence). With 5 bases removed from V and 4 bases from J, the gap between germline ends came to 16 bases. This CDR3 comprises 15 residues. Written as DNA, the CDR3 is TGTGCCAGTAGTCCCGAAGCACCTGGAGCAGATACGCAGTATTTT. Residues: CASSPEAPGADTQYF. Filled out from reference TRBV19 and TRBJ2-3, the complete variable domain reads DGGITQSPKYLFRKEGQNVTLSCEQNLNHDAMYWYRQDPGQGLRLIYYSQIVNDFQKGDIAEGYSVSREKKESFPLTVTSAQKNPTAFYLCASSPEAPGADTQYFGPGTRLTVL.

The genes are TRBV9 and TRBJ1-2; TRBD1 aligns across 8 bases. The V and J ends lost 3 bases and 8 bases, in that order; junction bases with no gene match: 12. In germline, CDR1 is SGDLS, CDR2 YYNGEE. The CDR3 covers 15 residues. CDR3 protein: CASSAQQGDLGGYTF. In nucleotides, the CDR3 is TGTGCCAGCAGCGCACAACAGGGGGACTTGGGAGGCTACACCTTC. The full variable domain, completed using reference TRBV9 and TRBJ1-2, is DSGVTQTPKHLITATGQRVTLRCSPRSGDLSVYWYQQSLDQGLQFLIQYYNGEERAKGNILERFSAQQFPDLHSELNLSSLELGDSALYFCASSAQQGDLGGYTFGSGTRLTVV.

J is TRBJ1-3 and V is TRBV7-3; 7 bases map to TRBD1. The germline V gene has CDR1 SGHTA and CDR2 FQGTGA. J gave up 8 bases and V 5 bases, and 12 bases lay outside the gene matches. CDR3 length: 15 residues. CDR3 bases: TGTGCCAGCAGCCGCGGTGGGAGCAGGGGGGACACCATATATTTT. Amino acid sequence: CASSRGGSRGDTIYF. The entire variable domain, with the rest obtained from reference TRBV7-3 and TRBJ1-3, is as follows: GAGVSQTPSNKVTEKGKYVELRCDPISGHTALYWYRQSLGQGPEFLIYFQGTGAADDSGLPNDRFFAVRPEGSVSTLKIQRTERGDSAVYLCASSRGGSRGDTIYFGEGSWLTVV.

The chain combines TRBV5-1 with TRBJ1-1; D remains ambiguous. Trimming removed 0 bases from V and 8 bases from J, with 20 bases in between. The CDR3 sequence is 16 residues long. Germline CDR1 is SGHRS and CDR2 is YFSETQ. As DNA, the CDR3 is TGCGCCAGCAGCTTGGGTGGGTGGTCCAGTCTAGGAGAAGCTTTCTTT. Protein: CASSLGGWSSLGEAFF.

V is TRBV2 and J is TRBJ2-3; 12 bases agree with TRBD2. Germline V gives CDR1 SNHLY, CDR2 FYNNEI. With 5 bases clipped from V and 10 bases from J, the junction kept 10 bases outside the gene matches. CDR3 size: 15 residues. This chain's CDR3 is CASSSGTSGSLPQYF. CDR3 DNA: TGTGCCAGCAGTTCCGGGACTAGCGGGTCTCTTCCGCAGTATTTT. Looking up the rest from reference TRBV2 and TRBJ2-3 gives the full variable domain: EPEVTQTPSHQVTQMGQEVILRCVPISNHLYFYWYRQILGQKVEFLVSFYNNEISEKSEIFDDQFSVERPDGSNFTLKIRSTKLEDSAMYFCASSSGTSGSLPQYFGPGTRLTVL.

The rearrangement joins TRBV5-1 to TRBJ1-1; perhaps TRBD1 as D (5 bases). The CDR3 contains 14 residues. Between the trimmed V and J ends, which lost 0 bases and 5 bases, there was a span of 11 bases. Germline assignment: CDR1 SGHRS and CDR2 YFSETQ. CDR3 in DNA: TGCGCCAGCAGCTTGGACAGGCCCGGGACTGAAGCTTTCTTT. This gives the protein CASSLDRPGTEAFF.

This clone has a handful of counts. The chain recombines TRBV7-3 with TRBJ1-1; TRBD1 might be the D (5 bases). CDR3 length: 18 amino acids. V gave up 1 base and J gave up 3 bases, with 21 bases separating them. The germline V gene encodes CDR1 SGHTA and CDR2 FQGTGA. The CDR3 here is CASSLSGVRDWGDTEAFF. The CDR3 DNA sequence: TGTGCCAGCAGCTTAAGTGGGGTCCGGGACTGGGGAGACACTGAAGCTTTCTTT.

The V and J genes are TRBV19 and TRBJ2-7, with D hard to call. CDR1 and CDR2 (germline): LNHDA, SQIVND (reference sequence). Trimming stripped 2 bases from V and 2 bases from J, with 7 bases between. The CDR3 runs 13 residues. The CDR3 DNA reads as TGTGCCAGTAGTATACAGGTCGCCTACGAGCAGTACTTC. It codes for CASSIQVAYEQYF.

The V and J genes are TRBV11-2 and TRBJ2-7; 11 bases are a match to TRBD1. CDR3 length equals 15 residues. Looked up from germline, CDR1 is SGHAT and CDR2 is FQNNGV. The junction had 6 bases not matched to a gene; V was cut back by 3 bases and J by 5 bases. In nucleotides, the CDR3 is TGTGCCAGCAGCTTCCCGGGACAGGGGGTGAACGAGCAGTACTTC. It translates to CASSFPGQGVNEQYF.

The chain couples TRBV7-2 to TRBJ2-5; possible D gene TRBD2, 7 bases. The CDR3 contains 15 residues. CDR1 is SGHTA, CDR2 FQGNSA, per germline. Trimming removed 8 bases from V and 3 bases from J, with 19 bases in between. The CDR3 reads CASGLARGPEETQYF. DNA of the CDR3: TGTGCCAGCGGCCTCGCGCGGGGGCCAGAAGAGACCCAGTACTTC.

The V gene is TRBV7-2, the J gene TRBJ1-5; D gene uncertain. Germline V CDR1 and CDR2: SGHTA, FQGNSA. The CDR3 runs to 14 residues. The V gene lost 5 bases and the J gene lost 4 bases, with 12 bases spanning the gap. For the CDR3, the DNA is TGTGCCAGCAGCCAAGGAGGAGTTAATCAGCCCCAGCATTTT. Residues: CASSQGGVNQPQHF.

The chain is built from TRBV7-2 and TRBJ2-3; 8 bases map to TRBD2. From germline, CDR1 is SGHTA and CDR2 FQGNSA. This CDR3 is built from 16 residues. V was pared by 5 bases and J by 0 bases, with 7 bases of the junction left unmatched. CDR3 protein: CASSRSAGASTDTQYF. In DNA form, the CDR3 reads TGTGCCAGCAGCCGCTCAGCGGGGGCTAGCACAGATACGCAGTATTTT.

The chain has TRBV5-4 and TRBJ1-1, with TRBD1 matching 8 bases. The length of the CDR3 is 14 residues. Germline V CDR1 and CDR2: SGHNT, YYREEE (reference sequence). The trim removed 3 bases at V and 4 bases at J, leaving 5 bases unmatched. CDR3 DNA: TGTGCCAGCAGCTGGCAGGGGGCAATCACTGAAGCTTTCTTT. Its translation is CASSWQGAITEAFF.

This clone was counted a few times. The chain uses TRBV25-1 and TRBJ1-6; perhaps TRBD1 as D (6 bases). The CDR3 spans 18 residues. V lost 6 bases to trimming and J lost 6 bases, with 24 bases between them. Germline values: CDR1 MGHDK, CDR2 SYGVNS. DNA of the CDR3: TGTGCCAGCAGAACGGACAGTCACTACCCCTTATTTAATTCACCCCTCCACTTT. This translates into CASRTDSHYPLFNSPLHF.

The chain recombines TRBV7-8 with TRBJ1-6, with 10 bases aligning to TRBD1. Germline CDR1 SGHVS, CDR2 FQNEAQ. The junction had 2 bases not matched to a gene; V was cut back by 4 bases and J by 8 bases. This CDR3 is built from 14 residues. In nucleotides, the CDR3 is TGTGCCAGCAGCTCGGACAGGGGGTATTCACCCCTCCACTTT. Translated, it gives CASSSDRGYSPLHF.

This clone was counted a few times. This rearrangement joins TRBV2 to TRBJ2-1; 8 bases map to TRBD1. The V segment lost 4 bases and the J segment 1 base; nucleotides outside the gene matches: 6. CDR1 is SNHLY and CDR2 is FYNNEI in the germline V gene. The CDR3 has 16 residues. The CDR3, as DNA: TGTGCCAGCAGTGCCCAGGGGGCGAGGTCCTACAATGAGCAGTTCTTC. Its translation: CASSAQGARSYNEQFF.

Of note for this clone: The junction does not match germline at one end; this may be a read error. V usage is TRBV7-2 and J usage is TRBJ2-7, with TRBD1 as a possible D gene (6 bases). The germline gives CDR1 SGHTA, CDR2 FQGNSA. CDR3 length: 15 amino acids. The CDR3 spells CASSLVQGSSYERYF. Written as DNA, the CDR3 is TGTGCCAGCAGCTTAGTACAGGGTTCCTCCTACGAGCGGTACTTC.

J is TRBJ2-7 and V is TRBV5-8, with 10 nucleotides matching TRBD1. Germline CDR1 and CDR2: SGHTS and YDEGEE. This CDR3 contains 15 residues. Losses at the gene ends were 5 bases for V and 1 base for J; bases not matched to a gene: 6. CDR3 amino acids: CASRKDRGISYEQYF. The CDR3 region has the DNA TGTGCCAGCAGGAAGGACAGGGGGATTTCCTACGAGCAGTACTTC.

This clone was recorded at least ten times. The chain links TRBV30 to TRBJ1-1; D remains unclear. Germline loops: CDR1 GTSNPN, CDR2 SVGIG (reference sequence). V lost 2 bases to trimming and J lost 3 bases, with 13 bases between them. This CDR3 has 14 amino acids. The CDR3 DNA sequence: TGTGCCTGGAGTCCAAATCTACTGGACACTGAAGCTTTCTTT. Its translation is CAWSPNLLDTEAFF. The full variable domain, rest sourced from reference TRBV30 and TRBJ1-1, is SQTIHQWPATLVQPVGSPLSLECTVEGTSNPNLYWYRQAAGRGLQLLFYSVGIGQISSEVPQNLSASRPQDRQFILSSKKLLLSDSGFYLCAWSPNLLDTEAFFGQGTRLTVV.

CDR3 in DNA: TGTGCCAGCATACGCAGGGGGGTCCGAAATGAGCAGTTCTTC. Translating it yields CASIRRGVRNEQFF. This chain joins TRBV2 and TRBJ2-1; tentative D call: TRBD1 (7 bases). CDR1 is SNHLY, CDR2 FYNNEI, per germline. The CDR3 runs to 14 residues. The ends were cut back, 7 bases at V and 7 bases at J, with 17 bases in the middle.

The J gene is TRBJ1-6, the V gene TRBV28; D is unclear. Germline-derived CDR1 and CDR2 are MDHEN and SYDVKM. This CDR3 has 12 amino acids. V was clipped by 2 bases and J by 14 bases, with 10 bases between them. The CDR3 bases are TGTGCCAGCAGTTTACCAGGCCCCTCCCTCCACTTT. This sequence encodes CASSLPGPSLHF.

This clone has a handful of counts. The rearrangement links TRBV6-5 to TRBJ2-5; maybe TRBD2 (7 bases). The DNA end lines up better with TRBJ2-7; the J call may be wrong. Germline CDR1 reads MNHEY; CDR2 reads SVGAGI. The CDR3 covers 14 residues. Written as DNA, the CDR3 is TGTGCCAGCAGTCCCTGGGGAGGGGGATCCGAGCAGTACTTC. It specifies CASSPWGGGSEQYF.

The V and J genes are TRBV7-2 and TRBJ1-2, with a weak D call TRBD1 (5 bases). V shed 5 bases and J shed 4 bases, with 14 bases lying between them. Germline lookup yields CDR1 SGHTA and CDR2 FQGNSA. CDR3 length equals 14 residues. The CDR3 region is CASSRVGGGYGYTF. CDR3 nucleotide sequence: TGTGCCAGCAGCCGGGTGGGGGGAGGCTATGGCTACACCTTC.

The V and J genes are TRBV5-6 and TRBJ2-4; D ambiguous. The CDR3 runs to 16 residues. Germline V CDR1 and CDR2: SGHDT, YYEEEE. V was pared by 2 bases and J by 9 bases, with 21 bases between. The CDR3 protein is CASSLYPTADEVIQYF. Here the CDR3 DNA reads TGTGCCAGCAGCTTATACCCGACGGCAGATGAGGTCATTCAGTACTTC.

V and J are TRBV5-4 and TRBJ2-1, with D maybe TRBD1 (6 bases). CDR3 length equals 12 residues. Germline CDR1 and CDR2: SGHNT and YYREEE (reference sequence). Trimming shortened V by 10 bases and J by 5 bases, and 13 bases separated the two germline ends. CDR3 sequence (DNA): TGTGCCGGGCATCGACAGGACAATGAGCAGTTCTTC. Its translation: CAGHRQDNEQFF.

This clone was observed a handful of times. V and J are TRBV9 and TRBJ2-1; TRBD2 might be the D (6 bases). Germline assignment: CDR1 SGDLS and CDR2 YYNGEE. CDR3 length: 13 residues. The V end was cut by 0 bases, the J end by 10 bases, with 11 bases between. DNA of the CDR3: TGTGCCAGCAGCGTAGTCGGGGGTTTGGAGCAGTTCTTC. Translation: CASSVVGGLEQFF.

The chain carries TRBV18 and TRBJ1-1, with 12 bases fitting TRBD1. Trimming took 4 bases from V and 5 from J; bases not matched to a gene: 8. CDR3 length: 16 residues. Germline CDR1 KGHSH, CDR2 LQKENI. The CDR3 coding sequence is TGTGCCAGCTCACTCCGGGACAGGGGGCTGGGGACTGAAGCTTTCTTT. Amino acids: CASSLRDRGLGTEAFF. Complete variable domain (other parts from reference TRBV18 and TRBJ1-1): NAGVMQNPRHLVRRRGQEARLRCSPMKGHSHVYWYRQLPEEGLKFMVYLQKENIIDESGMPKERFSAEFPKEGPSILRIQQVVRGDSAAYFCASSLRDRGLGTEAFFGQGTRLTVV.

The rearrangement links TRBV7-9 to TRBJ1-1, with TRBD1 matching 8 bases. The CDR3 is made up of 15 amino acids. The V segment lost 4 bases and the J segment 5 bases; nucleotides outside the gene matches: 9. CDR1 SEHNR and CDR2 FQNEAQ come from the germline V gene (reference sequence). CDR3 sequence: CASSSSDRARTEAFF. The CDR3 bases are TGTGCCAGCAGCTCGTCGGACAGGGCGCGAACTGAAGCTTTCTTT.

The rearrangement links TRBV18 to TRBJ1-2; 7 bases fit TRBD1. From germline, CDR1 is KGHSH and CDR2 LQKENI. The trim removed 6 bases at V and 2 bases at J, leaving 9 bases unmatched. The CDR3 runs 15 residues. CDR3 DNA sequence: TGTGCCAGCTCGCGAGGAGGGGGCCCCAACTATGGCTACACCTTC. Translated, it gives CASSRGGGPNYGYTF.